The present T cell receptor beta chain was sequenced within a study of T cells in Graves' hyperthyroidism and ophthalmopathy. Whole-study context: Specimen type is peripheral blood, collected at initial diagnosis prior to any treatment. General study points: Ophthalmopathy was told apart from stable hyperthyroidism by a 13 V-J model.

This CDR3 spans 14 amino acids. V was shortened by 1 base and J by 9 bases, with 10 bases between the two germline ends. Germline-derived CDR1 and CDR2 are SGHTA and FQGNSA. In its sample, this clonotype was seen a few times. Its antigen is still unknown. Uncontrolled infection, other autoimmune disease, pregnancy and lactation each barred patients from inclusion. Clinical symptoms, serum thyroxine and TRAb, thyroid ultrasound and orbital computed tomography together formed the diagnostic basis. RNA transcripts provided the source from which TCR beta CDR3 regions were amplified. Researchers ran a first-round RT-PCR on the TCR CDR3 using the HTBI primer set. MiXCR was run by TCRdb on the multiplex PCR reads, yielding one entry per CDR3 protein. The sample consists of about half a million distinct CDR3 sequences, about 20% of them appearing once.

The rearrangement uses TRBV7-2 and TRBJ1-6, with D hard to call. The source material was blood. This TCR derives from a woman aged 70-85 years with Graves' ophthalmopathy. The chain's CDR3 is CASSLDPGGSPLHF. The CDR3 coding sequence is TGTGCCAGCAGCTTAGACCCAGGCGGTTCACCCCTCCACTTT.